The 8 T cell receptor beta chains below come from one sample, sequenced in a study of glioma-infiltrating T cells after dendritic cell vaccination. Time point denoted: after dendritic cell vaccination, including at tumor progression/relapse. The protocol was immunoSEQ multiplex PCR, while the TCRdb copy is restricted to in-frame clones and leaves out a portion. The sample shows 75,000 to 85,000 clones, around 87% of them seen only once. Sample: blood, taken after dendritic cell vaccination. Receptor source: a human donor with glioblastoma.

This rearrangement joins TRBV1 to TRBJ2-2; TRBD1, the D gene given by the table, was not confirmed from the DNA. TRBV1 is a known pseudogene. This CDR3 region has 18 residues. This CDR3 reads CTSLPKDRETENTGELFF. The CDR3 DNA reads TGCACCAGCTTACCGAAGGACAGGGAGACGGAGAACACCGGGGAGCTGTTTTTT.

The chain couples TRBV7-2 to TRBJ1-1; D is undetermined. There are 14 residues in the CDR3. Trimming cost V 1 base and J 4 bases, with 10 bases left between them. CDR1 is SGHTA and CDR2 is FQGNSA in the germline V gene. The CDR3 DNA follows: TGTGCCAGCAGCTTAGGGGCGGGCGGCACTGAAGCTTTCTTT. Translating gives CASSLGAGGTEAFF.

The chain recombines TRBV7-9 with TRBJ2-1; TRBD1 aligns across 12 bases. CDR3 length: 15 residues. CDR1 is SEHNR, CDR2 FQNEAQ, per germline (reference sequence). V dropped 5 bases and J dropped 8; count of bases not matched to a gene: 7. The CDR3 region has the DNA TGTGCCAGCAGCGCGGGACAGGGGGCGCATGATGAGCAGTTCTTC. It specifies CASSAGQGAHDEQFF.

The chain links TRBV19 to TRBJ2-6; D ambiguous. The CDR3 totals 16 residues. Between the trimmed V and J ends, which lost 3 bases and 0 bases, there was a span of 9 bases. Germline V gives CDR1 LNHDA, CDR2 SQIVND (reference sequence). The CDR3 bases are TGTGCCAGTAGTATTGAGAGATACTCTGGGGCCAACGTCCTGACTTTC. This sequence encodes CASSIERYSGANVLTF.

V is TRBV19 and J is TRBJ1-5; 9 bases match TRBD1. This CDR3 comprises 15 residues. V dropped 2 bases and J dropped 7; count of bases not matched to a gene: 6. Germline V CDR1 and CDR2: LNHDA, SQIVND (reference sequence). CDR3 bases: TGTGCCAGTAGTATACGGACAGGGGCGTCACAGCCCCAGCATTTT. Encoded protein: CASSIRTGASQPQHF.

This clone was recorded only once. J is TRBJ2-3 and V is TRBV15; maybe TRBD2 (6 bases). Germline lookup yields CDR1 LNHNV and CDR2 YYDKDF (reference sequence). Trimming removed 0 bases at V and 4 bases at J, with 14 bases between. The CDR3 consists of 16 residues. Here the CDR3 reads CATSRDEGTGADTQYF. In nucleotides, the CDR3 is TGTGCCACCAGCAGAGATGAGGGAACGGGAGCAGATACGCAGTATTTT.

CDR3 loop: CSASTDRLLFF. CDR3 nucleotides: TGCAGTGCTAGTACGGACAGGCTGCTGTTTTTT. The chain is built from TRBV20-1 and TRBJ1-4, with TRBD1 identical over 7 bases. The junction had 6 bases not matched to a gene; V was cut back by 3 bases and J by 14 bases. The CDR3 has 11 amino acids. Germline values: CDR1 DFQATT, CDR2 SNEGSKA (reference sequence).

In this sample, this clone turned up a few times. For the CDR3, the DNA is TGTGCCAGCAGTGTGTCTCCAGCGGGAGGATACGAGCAGTACTTC. Translating gives CASSVSPAGGYEQYF. The chain couples TRBV2 to TRBJ2-7; 9 bases are shared with TRBD2. The V segment lost 4 bases and the J segment 4 bases; nucleotides outside the gene matches: 8. This CDR3 comprises 15 residues. Germline V lookup: CDR1 SNHLY, CDR2 FYNNEI.